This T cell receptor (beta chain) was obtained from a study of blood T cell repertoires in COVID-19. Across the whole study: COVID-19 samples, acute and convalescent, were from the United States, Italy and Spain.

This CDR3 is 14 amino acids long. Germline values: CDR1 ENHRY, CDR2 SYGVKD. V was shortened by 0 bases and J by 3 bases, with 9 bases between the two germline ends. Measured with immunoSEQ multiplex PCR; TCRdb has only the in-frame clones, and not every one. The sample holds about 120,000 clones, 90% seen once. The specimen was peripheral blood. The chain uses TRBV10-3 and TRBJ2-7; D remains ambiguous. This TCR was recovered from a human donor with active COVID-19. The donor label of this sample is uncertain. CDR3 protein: CAISESGASYEQYF. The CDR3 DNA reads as TGTGCCATCAGTGAGTCTGGAGCAAGCTACGAGCAGTACTTC.